The 25 T cell receptor beta chains reported below all come from one sample, sequenced in a study of cytomegalovirus exposure and HLA in healthy donors. Use of 60 Vbeta and 13 Jbeta primers characterized the PCR. TCRdb keeps only in-frame clones here, not all; method: immunoSEQ multiplex PCR. The table shows roughly 86,000 clones, with under 85% occurring only once. Sequenced input: PBMCs. The receptors derive from a man aged 50-60 years in good health and CMV-seropositive.

This clone was found once. The chain's CDR3 is CASSPRVAAGYNYGYTF. DNA for the CDR3: TGTGCCAGCAGCCCCCGAGTTGCCGCAGGCTACAACTATGGCTACACCTTC. This chain uses TRBV4-2 with TRBJ1-2, with D unclear. The CDR3 spans 17 residues. V was clipped by 4 bases and J by 2 bases, with 20 bases between them. Germline V gene sequence: CDR1 LGHNA, CDR2 YNFKEQ.

The chain is built from TRBV15 and TRBJ2-5; 13 bases are shared with TRBD2. Germline V gene lookup returns CDR1 LNHNV and CDR2 YYDKDF (reference sequence). This CDR3 contains 16 residues. Trimming cost V 3 bases and J 2 bases; bases outside gene matches: 3. The DNA for the CDR3 is TGTGCCACCAGCAGGCAACTAGCGGGGGGGCAAGAGACCCAGTACTTC. This sequence encodes CATSRQLAGGQETQYF.

The V and J genes are TRBV4-3 and TRBJ2-3, with D possibly being TRBD1 (5 bases). Germline lookup yields CDR1 LGHNA and CDR2 YSLEER. CDR3 length: 14 amino acids. Trimming removed 3 bases at V and 6 bases at J, with 13 bases between. This CDR3 is CASSQDIPGDTQYF. The CDR3 DNA is TGCGCCAGCAGCCAGGACATCCCAGGGGATACGCAGTATTTT.

This clone was seen a few times. V is TRBV10-3 and J is TRBJ2-7; D call uncertain. Germline V lookup: CDR1 ENHRY, CDR2 SYGVKD. The CDR3 loop spans 14 amino acids. Trimming cost V 4 bases and J 1 base, with 11 bases left between them. CDR3 nucleotides: TGTGCCATCAGTGCCCAAGCAACGTCCTACGAGCAGTACTTC. It is translated as CAISAQATSYEQYF.

The chain couples TRBV7-8 to TRBJ1-2, with a possible D match to TRBD1 (6 bases). The CDR3 is 15 residues long. V was pared by 1 base and J by 3 bases, with 12 bases between. Germline V lookup: CDR1 SGHVS, CDR2 FQNEAQ. CDR3 region: CASSLGEGGYYGYTF. In nucleotides, the CDR3 is TGTGCCAGCAGCTTAGGCGAAGGGGGTTACTATGGCTACACCTTC.

The chain couples TRBV25-1 to TRBJ1-1; tentative D call: TRBD1 (5 bases). Germline V gene data show CDR1 as MGHDK and CDR2 as SYGVNS. The CDR3 spans 13 residues. V lost 6 bases and J lost 5, with 13 bases in between. CDR3 coding DNA: TGTGCCAGCAGGAATAGGGGTAGGACTGAAGCTTTCTTT. This sequence encodes CASRNRGRTEAFF.

This clone was found a few times. The V and J genes are TRBV28 and TRBJ1-1, with D perhaps matching TRBD1 (6 bases). This CDR3 region has 15 residues. CDR1 MDHEN and CDR2 SYDVKM come from the germline V gene. Trimming pared 5 bases from V and 6 bases from J, leaving 19 bases between. CDR3: CASSQLGGAGAEAFF. CDR3 DNA sequence: TGTGCCAGCAGTCAACTAGGGGGGGCGGGGGCTGAAGCTTTCTTT. Together with reference TRBV28 and TRBJ1-1, the CDR3 gives the full variable domain: DVKVTQSSRYLVKRTGEKVFLECVQDMDHENMFWYRQDPGLGLRLIYFSYDVKMKEKGDIPEGYSVSREKKERFSLILESASTNQTSMYLCASSQLGGAGAEAFFGQGTRLTVV.

The V and J genes are TRBV28 and TRBJ1-5; TRBD1 matches at 8 bases. J gave up 2 bases and V 6 bases, and 18 bases lay outside the gene matches. This CDR3 spans 19 amino acids. Germline lookup yields CDR1 MDHEN and CDR2 SYDVKM. The CDR3 region is CASSRVLDRVKVGNQPQHF. CDR3 nucleotide sequence: TGTGCCAGCAGCCGAGTACTGGACAGGGTTAAGGTTGGCAATCAGCCCCAGCATTTT.

The rearrangement joins TRBV30 to TRBJ2-1, with D maybe TRBD1 (5 bases). The CDR3 contains 12 residues. The V end was cut by 2 bases, the J end by 6 bases, with 8 bases between. Germline V lookup: CDR1 GTSNPN, CDR2 SVGIG (reference sequence). DNA for the CDR3: TGTGCCTGGAGTCGACAGAGCAATGAGCAGTTCTTC. It yields the protein CAWSRQSNEQFF.

This clone was picked up a small number of times. This rearrangement joins TRBV15 to TRBJ2-7; the match to TRBD1 covers 10 bases. The CDR3 has 15 amino acids. The junction had 3 bases not matched to a gene; V was cut back by 0 bases and J by 4 bases. The germline CDR1 and CDR2 sequences are LNHNV and YYDKDF (reference sequence). CDR3 nucleotides: TGTGCCACCAGCAGAGATTTGGGACAGGGGTACGAGCAGTACTTC. Amino acid sequence: CATSRDLGQGYEQYF.

The chain employs TRBV28 and TRBJ1-1; TRBD1 might be the D (6 bases). The V gene lost 4 bases and the J gene lost 5 bases, with 23 bases spanning the gap. This CDR3 is built from 17 residues. CDR1 is MDHEN, CDR2 SYDVKM, per germline. The CDR3 DNA is TGTGCCAGCAGTTCTTACCGGGACACCGGGGAGTTAACTGAAGCTTTCTTT. It specifies CASSSYRDTGELTEAFF.

About this clone: Other DNA sequences in this sample translate to the same CDR3. The V gene is TRBV5-5, the J gene TRBJ1-2; D gene unclear. There are 14 residues in the CDR3. Germline V gene lookup returns CDR1 SGHKS and CDR2 YYEKEE (reference sequence). The V gene lost 4 bases and the J gene lost 2 bases, with 12 bases spanning the gap. The CDR3 here is CASSPGGVNYGYTF. The CDR3 nucleotides are TGTGCCAGCAGCCCCGGCGGGGTGAACTATGGCTACACCTTC.

The rearrangement uses TRBV19 and TRBJ1-1; D is possibly TRBD1 (6 bases). The germline CDR1 and CDR2 sequences are LNHDA and SQIVND (reference sequence). V was trimmed by 7 bases and J by 0 bases, leaving 21 bases between them. This CDR3 contains 17 residues. In DNA form, the CDR3 reads TGTGCCAGTAAAGCCCCTTTCGGACAGACGATGAACACTGAAGCTTTCTTT. Translating gives CASKAPFGQTMNTEAFF.

The rearrangement uses TRBV30 and TRBJ2-7, with 7 positions matching TRBD1. From germline, CDR1 is GTSNPN and CDR2 SVGIG (reference sequence). The ends lost 1 base at V and 9 bases at J; junction bases unmatched: 3. The CDR3 is 11 residues long. CDR3 sequence reads: CAWSEGQLQYF. Here the CDR3 DNA reads TGTGCCTGGAGTGAGGGACAGCTGCAGTACTTC. Full variable domain (missing parts from reference TRBV30 and TRBJ2-7): SQTIHQWPATLVQPVGSPLSLECTVEGTSNPNLYWYRQAAGRGLQLLFYSVGIGQISSEVPQNLSASRPQDRQFILSSKKLLLSDSGFYLCAWSEGQLQYFGPGTRLTVT.

The V gene is TRBV30, the J gene TRBJ1-2; D ambiguous. Trimming pared 0 bases from V and 7 bases from J, leaving 6 bases between. The CDR3 loop spans 11 amino acids. Germline lookup yields CDR1 GTSNPN and CDR2 SVGIG (reference sequence). The CDR3 DNA follows: TGTGCCTGGAGTGTAGCTGCTGGCTACACCTTC. This codes for CAWSVAAGYTF.

The chain joins TRBV2 to TRBJ2-1; D remains ambiguous. The germline V gene encodes CDR1 SNHLY and CDR2 FYNNEI. This CDR3 region has 12 residues. The ends were cut back, 8 bases at V and 5 bases at J, with 10 bases in the middle. The DNA for the CDR3 is TGTGCCAGCCGACTGTTTGACAATGAGCAGTTCTTC. Translating gives CASRLFDNEQFF.

V gene TRBV30 combines with J gene TRBJ2-5; TRBD2 might be the D (6 bases). This CDR3 contains 14 residues. Trimming left V 5 bases short and J 5 bases short, with 18 bases between. Germline lookup yields CDR1 GTSNPN and CDR2 SVGIG (reference sequence). CDR3 DNA: TGTGCCTGGGCGCGGAGGGGCGGTGGGGAGACCCAGTACTTC. Translated: CAWARRGGGETQYF.

This clone was counted between two and nine times. V gene TRBV7-2 combines with J gene TRBJ1-1, with TRBD1 identical over 9 bases. With 5 bases clipped from V and 4 bases from J, the junction kept 8 bases outside the gene matches. This CDR3 comprises 15 residues. Germline V lookup: CDR1 SGHTA, CDR2 FQGNSA. The CDR3: CASSKRPGQGTEAFF. The CDR3, as DNA: TGTGCCAGCAGCAAACGTCCGGGACAGGGCACTGAAGCTTTCTTT.

The chain joins TRBV19 to TRBJ1-3; no definite D call. Germline V lookup: CDR1 LNHDA, CDR2 SQIVND (reference sequence). Trimming cost V 7 bases and J 0 bases, with 7 bases left between them. The CDR3 length is 13 residues. The CDR3 sequence is CASKTYSGNTIYF. The CDR3 DNA reads TGTGCCAGTAAAACCTACTCTGGAAACACCATATATTTT.

CDR3 in DNA: TGCGCCAGCAGCCGATCACTTATGGGGGGGGGCCGGGATACGCAGTATTTT. Protein: CASSRSLMGGGRDTQYF. The genes are TRBV4-3 and TRBJ2-3; D might be TRBD2 (7 bases). The CDR3 consists of 17 residues. Per the germline V gene, CDR1 is LGHNA and CDR2 is YSLEER. Trimming pared 4 bases from V and 6 bases from J, leaving 23 bases between.

This clone was seen more than once but under ten times. V and J are TRBV7-9 and TRBJ1-4; D not resolved. Germline assignment: CDR1 SEHNR and CDR2 FQNEAQ (reference sequence). CDR3 length: 14 amino acids. V lost 5 bases and J lost 7, with 14 bases in between. CDR3: CASSNRVSGEKLFF. CDR3 DNA: TGTGCCAGCAGCAACCGGGTCTCGGGTGAAAAACTGTTTTTT.

There are a few counts of this clone. The chain uses TRBV19 and TRBJ1-1, with a tentative D call TRBD1 (6 bases). The CDR3 runs to 15 residues. With 3 bases removed from V and 6 bases from J, the gap between germline ends came to 17 bases. Germline loops: CDR1 LNHDA, CDR2 SQIVND (reference sequence). The CDR3 loop is CASSMLSQGLAEAFF. As DNA, the CDR3 is TGTGCCAGTAGTATGTTATCACAGGGATTGGCTGAAGCTTTCTTT.

The V gene is TRBV5-4, the J gene TRBJ2-3, with TRBD1 as a possible D gene (5 bases). V dropped 0 bases and J dropped 1 base, with 9 bases sitting between them. CDR3 length: 15 residues. Germline CDR1 reads SGHNT; CDR2 reads YYREEE (reference sequence). The CDR3 nucleotides are TGTGCCAGCAGCTTGGTGCAGGGTGGCACAGATACGCAGTATTTT. Its translation is CASSLVQGGTDTQYF.

V and J are TRBV19 and TRBJ1-5, with D possibly being TRBD1 (6 bases). CDR1 and CDR2 from the germline V gene are LNHDA and SQIVND (reference sequence). V shed 5 bases and J shed 7 bases, with 24 bases lying between them. The CDR3 is 17 amino acids. The CDR3: CASSPEGNRVPIQPQHF. The CDR3 nucleotides read TGTGCCAGTAGTCCCGAGGGGAACAGGGTGCCAATCCAGCCCCAGCATTTT.

V usage is TRBV5-1 and J usage is TRBJ1-1; no reliable D call. The length of the CDR3 is 14 residues. Germline CDR1 reads SGHRS; CDR2 reads YFSETQ. V shed 3 bases and J shed 0 bases, with 9 bases lying between them. Here the CDR3 reads CASSSGVMNTEAFF. For the CDR3, the DNA is TGCGCCAGCAGCTCGGGAGTCATGAACACTGAAGCTTTCTTT.